This paragraph covers one T cell receptor beta chain sequence. Its cognate antigen is unknown. This specimen comes from a study of T cells in localized non-small cell lung cancer. Method: immunoSEQ multiplex PCR; TCRdb's copy keeps in-frame clones and lacks some. The sample has about 77,000 clones, 88% seen once. Regarding the study as a whole: A higher density of T cells in blood coincided with extended overall survival. The highest T cell clonality was in uninvolved adjacent lung, above tumor. Median detection of top 100 tumor clones in adjacent lung was over 45 clones.

The germline gives CDR1 SGHDT, CDR2 YYEEEE. V lost 2 bases to trimming and J lost 0 bases, with 5 bases between them. This CDR3 is built from 14 residues. The sample here was peripheral blood, taken before any cancer treatment. The chain combines TRBV5-6 with TRBJ2-2, with a weak D call TRBD1 (5 bases). This TCR came from a woman aged 40 to 75 with stage I squamous cell lung carcinoma. DNA for the CDR3: TGTGCCAGCAGCTTAGGGGCGAACACCGGGGAGCTGTTTTTT. Translation gives CASSLGANTGELFF.